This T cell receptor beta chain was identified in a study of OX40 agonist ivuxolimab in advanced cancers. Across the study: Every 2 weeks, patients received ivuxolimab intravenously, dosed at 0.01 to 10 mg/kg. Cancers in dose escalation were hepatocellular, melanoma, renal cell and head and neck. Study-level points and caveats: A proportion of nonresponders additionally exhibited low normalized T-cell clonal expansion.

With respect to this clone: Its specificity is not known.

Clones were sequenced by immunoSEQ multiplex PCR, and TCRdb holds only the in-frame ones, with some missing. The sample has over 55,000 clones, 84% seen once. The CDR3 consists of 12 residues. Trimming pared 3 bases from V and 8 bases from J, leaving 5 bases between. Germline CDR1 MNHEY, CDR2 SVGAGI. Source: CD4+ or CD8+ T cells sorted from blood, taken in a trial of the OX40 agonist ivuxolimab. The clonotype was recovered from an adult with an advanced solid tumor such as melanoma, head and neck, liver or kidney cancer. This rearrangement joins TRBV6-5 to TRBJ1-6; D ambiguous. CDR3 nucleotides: TGTGCCAGCAGTTATGTGGATTCACCCCTCCACTTT. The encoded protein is CASSYVDSPLHF.